Below are 15 T cell receptor beta chains sequenced from a single sample in a study of blood T cell repertoires in COVID-19 (dated by TCRdb to 2019 to 2021). To prepare the library, the immunoSEQ multiplex PCR assay was applied. Sourced from immuneACCESS, this table was stored by TCRdb with only in-frame sequences that have V and J called. A share of the clones is absent; for the studies checked, an unresolved V gene accounts for under half, and the remainder has no known explanation. Within this sample are fewer than 200,000 clones, with about 86% of them counted one time only. Together, the top ten hold 20% to 25% of the sample. The source material was PBMCs or T cells enriched from blood (not recorded which). All receptors derive from a woman aged 40 to 50 in a cohort exposed to, infected with or recovered from COVID-19 (not recorded which).

The rearrangement links TRBV7-9 to TRBJ2-7, with D tentatively TRBD2 (5 bases). CDR3 length equals 14 residues. Deletions cut 5 bases from V and 2 bases from J, with 13 bases between. Germline V gene data show CDR1 as SEHNR and CDR2 as FQNEAQ (reference sequence). For the CDR3, the DNA is TGTGCCAGCAGCCAGGACTTAAACCCCTACGAGCAGTACTTC. This encodes CASSQDLNPYEQYF.

This clone was counted between two and nine times. J is TRBJ1-5 and V is TRBV19, with a tentative D call TRBD1 (6 bases). The V gene's germline CDR1 is LNHDA and CDR2 SQIVND (reference sequence). Trimming shortened V by 2 bases and J by 2 bases, and 13 bases separated the two germline ends. The CDR3 contains 16 residues. CDR3 nucleotide sequence: TGTGCCAGTAGTATATGGGGGCTTGACGGCAATCAGCCCCAGCATTTT. Its translation: CASSIWGLDGNQPQHF.

This clone showed up just once. V is TRBV10-2 and J is TRBJ2-3; 9 bases line up with TRBD2. CDR1 WSHSY and CDR2 SAAADI come from the germline V gene. The CDR3 is made up of 15 amino acids. J gave up 6 bases and V 6 bases, and 10 bases lay outside the gene matches. The CDR3 nucleotides are TGCGCCAGCAGCGCGGGACTAGCAGCAGGGGATACGCAGTATTTT. It specifies CASSAGLAAGDTQYF.

Ten or more counts support this clone. The chain combines TRBV2 with TRBJ2-7; TRBD1 matches at 10 bases. Germline CDR1 SNHLY, CDR2 FYNNEI. V dropped 3 bases and J dropped 6; count of bases not matched to a gene: 5. CDR3 length equals 14 residues. The DNA for the CDR3 is TGTGCCAGCAGTGAGGGGACAGGGGTGTCCGAGCAGTACTTC. Translating it yields CASSEGTGVSEQYF. The entire variable domain, with the rest obtained from reference TRBV2 and TRBJ2-7, is as follows: EPEVTQTPSHQVTQMGQEVILRCVPISNHLYFYWYRQILGQKVEFLVSFYNNEISEKSEIFDDQFSVERPDGSNFTLKIRSTKLEDSAMYFCASSEGTGVSEQYFGPGTRLTVT.

The rearrangement joins TRBV12-5 to TRBJ2-2; 7 nucleotides align to TRBD2. V lost 4 bases, J lost 5 bases, and 7 bases stayed unmatched. From germline, CDR1 is LGHNT and CDR2 FRNRAP. CDR3 length: 15 residues. CDR3 nucleotides: TGTGCTAGTGGTTCGTCAGGAGCGGGAACCGGGGAGCTGTTTTTT. This gives the protein CASGSSGAGTGELFF.

This clone was recorded a few times. The CDR3 DNA is TGTGCCTGGAGTGTGGGGGACAGGGTCACCGGGGAGCTGTTTTTT. This translates into CAWSVGDRVTGELFF. The rearrangement links TRBV30 to TRBJ2-2; the match to TRBD1 covers 9 bases. After removal of 0 bases from V and 4 bases from J, the junction contained 3 bases not matched to a gene. Per the germline V gene, CDR1 is GTSNPN and CDR2 is SVGIG (reference sequence). The CDR3 contains 15 residues.

This sequence joins TRBV27 and TRBJ2-7; D may be TRBD1 (5 bases). Germline loops: CDR1 MNHEY, CDR2 SMNVEV (reference sequence). This CDR3 region has 13 residues. Trimming took 3 bases from V and 5 from J, leaving 11 bases between them. The CDR3 bases are TGTGCCAGCAGTTTTGGGGCGTCCCACGAGCAGTACTTC. Its protein product is CASSFGASHEQYF.

V gene TRBV6-4 combines with J gene TRBJ1-6, with D hard to call. Trimming shortened V by 3 bases and J by 7 bases, and 7 bases separated the two germline ends. Germline CDR1 is MRHNA and CDR2 is SNTAGT. The CDR3 loop spans 13 amino acids. The CDR3 reads CASSESDNSPLHF. CDR3 DNA sequence: TGTGCCAGCAGTGAAAGCGACAATTCACCCCTCCACTTT.

The chain employs TRBV30 and TRBJ1-1, with D unclear. CDR1 GTSNPN and CDR2 SVGIG come from the germline V gene (reference sequence). Trimming shortened V by 1 base and J by 1 base, and 7 bases separated the two germline ends. The CDR3 spans 13 residues. The DNA for the CDR3 is TGTGCCTGGAGTGGGGGAGCGAACACTGAAGCTTTCTTT. This translates into CAWSGGANTEAFF.

The V gene is TRBV9, the J gene TRBJ1-6; weak D call: TRBD1 (5 bases). This CDR3 is 15 amino acids long. The V end was cut by 0 bases, the J end by 4 bases, with 8 bases between. Germline V gene sequence: CDR1 SGDLS, CDR2 YYNGEE. This CDR3 reads CASSVGNRYNSPLHF. In DNA, the CDR3 is TGTGCCAGCAGCGTAGGGAACAGGTATAATTCACCCCTCCACTTT.

The V call is TRBV27, the J call TRBJ2-3; 11 bases map to TRBD2. The CDR3 runs 16 residues. The trim removed 6 bases at V and 2 bases at J, leaving 7 bases unmatched. Germline CDR1 reads MNHEY; CDR2 reads SMNVEV (reference sequence). The CDR3 reads CASRLRLAGLTDTQYF. The CDR3 nucleotides read TGTGCCAGCAGACTACGACTAGCGGGACTCACAGATACGCAGTATTTT.

The V and J genes are TRBV10-1 and TRBJ2-3; 11 bases agree with TRBD2. Germline V gene lookup returns CDR1 WNHNN and CDR2 SYGVQD (reference sequence). V lost 6 bases, J lost 2 bases, and 4 bases stayed unmatched. The CDR3 runs to 15 residues. The CDR3 region has the DNA TGCGCCAGCAGGATAGCGGGGGGGAACACAGATACGCAGTATTTT. Its protein is CASRIAGGNTDTQYF.

The rearrangement uses TRBV27 and TRBJ1-2, with 8 bases that match TRBD1. Germline V lookup: CDR1 MNHEY, CDR2 SMNVEV (reference sequence). The V gene end was trimmed by 2 bases and the J gene end by 2 bases; junction bases not matched to a gene: 10. There are 17 residues in the CDR3. As DNA, the CDR3 is TGTGCCAGCAGTTTACGGCAGGGGGCCACATCCAACTATGGCTACACCTTC. It yields the protein CASSLRQGATSNYGYTF.

The chain uses TRBV11-2 and TRBJ2-1, with 8 positions matching TRBD2. CDR1 is SGHAT, CDR2 FQNNGV, per germline. CDR3 size: 17 residues. Trimming took 1 base from V and 7 from J; bases not matched to a gene: 12. In nucleotides, the CDR3 is TGTGCCAGCAGCTTAGGGGGTCAGCTAGCGGGTTGGAATGAGCAGTTCTTC. It yields the protein CASSLGGQLAGWNEQFF.

This chain joins TRBV19 and TRBJ1-4, with D hard to call. CDR1 is LNHDA, CDR2 SQIVND, per germline (reference sequence). Deletions cut 5 bases from V and 3 bases from J, with 10 bases between. This CDR3 comprises 14 residues. The CDR3 sequence is CASSEGGANEKLFF. The CDR3 DNA is TGTGCCAGTAGTGAGGGTGGAGCTAATGAAAAACTGTTTTTT.